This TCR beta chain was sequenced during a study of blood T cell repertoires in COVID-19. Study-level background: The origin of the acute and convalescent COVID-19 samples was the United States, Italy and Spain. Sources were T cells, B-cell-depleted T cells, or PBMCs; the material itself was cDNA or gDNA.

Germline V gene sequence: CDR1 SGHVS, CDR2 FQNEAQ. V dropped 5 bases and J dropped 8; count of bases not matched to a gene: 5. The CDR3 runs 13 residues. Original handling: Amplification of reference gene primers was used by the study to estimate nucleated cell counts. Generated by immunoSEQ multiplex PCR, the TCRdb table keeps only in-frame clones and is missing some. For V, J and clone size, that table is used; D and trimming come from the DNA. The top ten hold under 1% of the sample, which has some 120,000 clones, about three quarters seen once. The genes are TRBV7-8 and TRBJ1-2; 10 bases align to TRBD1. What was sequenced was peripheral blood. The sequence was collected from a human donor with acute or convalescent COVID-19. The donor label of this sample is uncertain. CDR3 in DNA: TGTGCCAGCAGCCCCGACAGGGGGCGAGGCTACACCTTC. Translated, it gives CASSPDRGRGYTF.